This TCR beta chain comes out of a study of blood T cell repertoires in COVID-19. Study in general: Samples representing acute and convalescent COVID-19 were sourced from the United States, Italy and Spain. Sources were T cells, B-cell-depleted T cells, or PBMCs; the material itself was cDNA or gDNA.

As handled by the study authors: Nucleated cell number was recorded as an estimate derived from reference gene primer amplification. Clones were sequenced by immunoSEQ multiplex PCR, and TCRdb holds only the in-frame ones, with some missing. V, J and clone size are those of that table, while D and trimming were read from the DNA. The table lists some 240,000 clones, over 75% of them singletons. This CDR3 contains 19 residues. V lost 2 bases to trimming and J lost 4 bases, with 24 bases between them. Germline lookup yields CDR1 MDHEN and CDR2 SYDVKM. This clone has more than one count but fewer than ten.

The origin of this receptor is a human donor in a cohort sampled during active COVID-19. What was sequenced was peripheral blood. V gene TRBV28 combines with J gene TRBJ1-3, with a tentative D call TRBD1 (6 bases). The CDR3 DNA reads as TGTGCCAGCAGTTTACTCCCGCCAGGGGCCATCCCGTCAGGAAACACCATATATTTT. This gives the protein CASSLLPPGAIPSGNTIYF.